This TCR beta chain was captured by sequencing in a study of naive and memory T cell subsets. The study, taken as a whole, reports: The RNA method is potentially sensitive to activation and differentiation changes.

TCR cDNA received a 3' ligated oligonucleotide that carried a UMI. The CDR3 totals 14 residues. Trimming removed 5 bases at V and 3 bases at J, with 14 bases between. Per the germline V gene, CDR1 is DFQATT and CDR2 is SNEGSKA (reference sequence). Amplification of ligated cDNA took four PCR rounds with SP2 and nested alpha and beta constant primers. MiXCR was run by TCRdb on the 5' RACE reads, yielding one entry per CDR3 protein. The sample has 45,000 to 55,000 distinct CDR3 sequences, approximately 4.5% seen once; the top ten hold around 0.8%. This clonotype was recorded many times. Its target is unknown.

The chain has TRBV20-1 and TRBJ1-5; D is ambiguous. The source is a female donor in good health. The CDR3 nucleotides are TGCAGTGCTTTAGGACTGGAGTTCAATCAGCCCCAGCATTTT. It yields the protein CSALGLEFNQPQHF.